This TCR beta chain was sequenced in a study of blood T cell repertoires in COVID-19. Looked up from germline, CDR1 is SGHKS and CDR2 is YYEKEE (reference sequence). This CDR3 spans 14 amino acids. The V gene end was trimmed by 4 bases and the J gene end by 6 bases; junction bases not matched to a gene: 3. Using immunoSEQ multiplex PCR, the repertoire was profiled, and TCRdb retains in-frame clones only, with some absent. Among approximately 300,000 clones listed, around 87% were seen once. All enrollees were roughly 18 to 89 years old and from approximately 24 US areas. Assignments of participants to cohorts depended upon their own reported clinical history. The study counted Cohort 3 donors as recovered given two negative PCRs, clearance, or symptom resolution.

The TCR comes from a woman in her twenties or thirties who had recovered from COVID-19. Sequenced input: PBMCs or T cells enriched from blood (not recorded which). The chain is built from TRBV5-5 and TRBJ1-5; 11 bases fit TRBD1. CDR3 in amino acids: CASSKGQGVQPQHF. The CDR3 nucleotides are TGTGCCAGCAGCAAGGGACAGGGGGTTCAGCCCCAGCATTTT.